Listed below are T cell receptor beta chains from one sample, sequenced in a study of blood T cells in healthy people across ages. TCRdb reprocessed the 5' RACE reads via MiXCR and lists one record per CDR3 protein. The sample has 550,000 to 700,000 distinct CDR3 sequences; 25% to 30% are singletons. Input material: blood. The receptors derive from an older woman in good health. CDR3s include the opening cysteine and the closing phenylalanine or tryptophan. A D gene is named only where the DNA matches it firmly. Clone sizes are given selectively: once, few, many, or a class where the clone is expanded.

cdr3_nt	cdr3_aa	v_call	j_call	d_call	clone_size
TGCAGCGTTGAAGTGAATGGGCTGGAGCAGTTCTTC	CSVEVNGLEQFF	TRBV29-1	TRBJ2-1	NA	few
TGTGCCAGCAGATTAAAGGACAGTTATAATTCACCCCTCCACTTT	CASRLKDSYNSPLHF	TRBV7-2	TRBJ1-6	NA	NA
TGTGCCAGCAGTTTTAGAGGGGCCGGCTACACCTTC	CASSFRGAGYTF	TRBV12-3/TRBV12-4	TRBJ1-2	NA	few
TGCGCCAGCAGACTTGGCGGGGGGACCGATGAGCAGTTCTTC	CASRLGGGTDEQFF	TRBV4-3	TRBJ2-1	TRBD2	many
TGCAGTGCTAGAGATCGTCTTGGCGGGGAGACCCAGTACTTC	CSARDRLGGETQYF	TRBV20-1	TRBJ2-5	NA	many
TGCGCCAGCTCACGGACTAGCGGGGGGGTGGAGACCAAGTACTTC	CASSRTSGGVETKYF	TRBV4-1	TRBJ2-1	TRBD2	NA
TGCAGCGTTGAGTTCTATGGCTACACCTTC	CSVEFYGYTF	TRBV29-1	TRBJ1-2	NA	NA
TGCAGTGCTAGAGATCCCAGGGGCAAAGAGACCCAGTACTTC	CSARDPRGKETQYF	TRBV20-1	TRBJ2-5	NA	few
TGCGCCAGCAGCTTGTCGGGCGGCGTAGTGGATACGCAGTATTTT	CASSLSGGVVDTQYF	TRBV5-1	TRBJ2-3	NA	NA
TGTGCCAGCAGCCGAGTTCGGGGGGGCAGTGGCTACACCTTC	CASSRVRGGSGYTF	TRBV6-5	TRBJ1-2	NA	NA
TGTGCCAGCTCATCGACAGGGGAGAACTATGGCTACACCTTC	CASSSTGENYGYTF	TRBV18	TRBJ1-2	TRBD1	few
TGTGCCAGCAGCTTGAGGACAAAAGTAAACATTCAGTACTTC	CASSLRTKVNIQYF	TRBV5-4	TRBJ2-4	NA	NA
TGTGCCAGCTCACCACGAGGGGCCGGGGAGCTGTTTTTT	CASSPRGAGELFF	TRBV18	TRBJ2-2	NA	NA
TGCAGTGCTAGGCAGGGTATAAACACCGGGGAGCTGTTTTTT	CSARQGINTGELFF	TRBV20-1	TRBJ2-2	NA	few
TGCGCCAGTAACCCCGGGGACATCGATACGCAGTATTTT	CASNPGDIDTQYF	TRBV5-1	TRBJ2-3	NA	few
TGTGCCAGCAGTGTGACAGGTGGCAATCAGCCCCAGCATTTT	CASSVTGGNQPQHF	TRBV6-4	TRBJ1-5	NA	many
TGCGCCAGCAGCCAACGCGGGCCAGATACGCAGTATTTT	CASSQRGPDTQYF	TRBV4-3	TRBJ2-3	NA	few
TGCAGTGCTACCAAAGCGGGGGGGGCGGGCTATGGCTACACCTTC	CSATKAGGAGYGYTF	TRBV20-1	TRBJ1-2	NA	NA
TGTGCCAGCAGCCCACAGGGGGATCACACTGAAGCTTTCTTT	CASSPQGDHTEAFF	TRBV3-1	TRBJ1-1	TRBD1	few
TGTGCCAGCACCTTCGAGGGGAACACTGAAGCTTTCTTT	CASTFEGNTEAFF	TRBV7-9	TRBJ1-1	NA	few
TGTGCCTCGCATCAGGACACCTACGCTGAAGCTTTCTTT	CASHQDTYAEAFF	TRBV10-3	TRBJ1-1	NA	NA
TGTGCCAGCAGCCCTCACCCGGGGAACTACAATGAGCAGTTCTTC	CASSPHPGNYNEQFF	TRBV7-2	TRBJ2-1	NA	few
TGTGCCAGCACCACCACCATTGGCGATGGGACAGGGCACGGCTACACCTTC	CASTTTIGDGTGHGYTF	TRBV13	TRBJ1-2	TRBD1	NA
TGTGCCAGCAGCCTTAAGGGGGACTCTAATGAAAAACTGTTTTTT	CASSLKGDSNEKLFF	TRBV27	TRBJ1-4	NA	NA
TGTGCCAGCACTGAGCGGGTGAACCTCAATGAGCAGTTCTTC	CASTERVNLNEQFF	TRBV12-3/TRBV12-4	TRBJ2-1	NA	NA
TGCGCCAGCAGCTTGAAAGGGTCAGCCGATTCTAGTTCACCCCTCCACTTT	CASSLKGSADSSSPLHF	TRBV5-1	TRBJ1-6	NA	NA
TGTGCTAGCAGCTTGGACATGGTCGGTGAGCAGTTCTTC	CASSLDMVGEQFF	TRBV7-7	TRBJ2-1	NA	NA
TGTGCCAGCAGCTTAGGGTCGCTAGTGGGAGCCCTCCAAGAGACCCAGTACTTC	CASSLGSLVGALQETQYF	TRBV7-8	TRBJ2-5	NA	NA
TGTGCCAGCAGCGTAGTTTCCACGGGGGGCGCAATAGATACGCAGTATTTT	CASSVVSTGGAIDTQYF	TRBV9	TRBJ2-3	NA	NA
TGCGCCAGCAGCTTGGAGGTTAACACCGGGGAGCTGTTTTTT	CASSLEVNTGELFF	TRBV5-1	TRBJ2-2	NA	NA
NA	CASSKVGRGSGYTF	TRBV21-1	TRBJ1-2	NA	NA
TGCGCCAGCAGCTTGGAGGTGGCGGTAGGGGAGACCCAGTACTTC	CASSLEVAVGETQYF	TRBV5-1	TRBJ2-5	NA	NA
TGCAGTGCTAGGCTTTCGGGGTTAGCGGGTCGGGGTGAGACCCAGTACTTC	CSARLSGLAGRGETQYF	TRBV20-1	TRBJ2-5	TRBD2	few
TGTGCCAGCGGTAGGGGTTCAGGGAACTATGGCTACACCTTC	CASGRGSGNYGYTF	TRBV3-1	TRBJ1-2	NA	NA
TGTGCCAGCAGCCCAGGCGGGAAACCCGGCGATGAGCAGTTCTTC	CASSPGGKPGDEQFF	TRBV4-2	TRBJ2-1	NA	NA
TGTGCCAGCAGCCCCAGGGGAGGGGGCGATGGCACCGGGGAGCTGTTTTTT	CASSPRGGGDGTGELFF	TRBV27	TRBJ2-2	NA	few
TGCAGTGCTAGGGGACAGGGTTATGGCTACACCTTC	CSARGQGYGYTF	TRBV20-1	TRBJ1-2	TRBD1	many